Listed below are T cell receptor beta chains from one sample, sequenced in a study of blood T cell repertoires in COVID-19. This table comes from immunoSEQ multiplex PCR, and its TCRdb copy is limited to in-frame clones, with some not included. The sample has about 160,000 clones; around 85% are singletons. Sequencing was done on a sample of peripheral blood. These receptors were collected from a man between 65 and 80 years old with acute or convalescent COVID-19. Both conserved end residues are part of each CDR3. The order of the fields is J gene, clone size, D gene, V gene, CDR3 DNA, CDR3 protein. The D gene is left open where the match is weak. Clone size is not always given. Where it is, it says once, few, many or a class for expanded clones.

TRBJ2-2 NA TRBD1 TRBV11-2 TGTGCCAGCAGCTTAGCAGGGGGCCGGAACACCGGGGAGCTGTTTTTT CASSLAGGRNTGELFF
TRBJ1-2 NA NA TRBV7-9 TGTGCCAGCAGCTTAGGGTCAGACTATGGCTACACCTTC CASSLGSDYGYTF
TRBJ2-7 NA NA TRBV5-1 TGCGCCAGCGAGGCCGGGACATCCTGGAGTGGGGAGCAGTACTTC CASEAGTSWSGEQYF
TRBJ2-1 NA TRBD2 TRBV5-1 TGCGCCAGCAGCGGGACTAGCGGATACAATGAGCAGTTCTTC CASSGTSGYNEQFF
TRBJ2-7 few TRBD2 TRBV5-1 TGCGCCAGCAGCTCCGGGACTAGCGGCAGCTACTACGAGCAGTACTTC CASSSGTSGSYYEQYF
TRBJ1-4 NA TRBD1 TRBV6-5 TGTGCCAGCAGTTTGACACAGGGGTATGAGGAAAAACTGTTTTTT CASSLTQGYEEKLFF
TRBJ2-7 NA NA TRBV16 TGTGCCAGCAGCCGTGATGGACAGTCCTACGAGCAGTACTTC CASSRDGQSYEQYF
TRBJ2-7 NA NA TRBV6-2/TRBV6-3 TGTGCCAGCAGTTACTCGGTACGGAGCTCCTACGAGCAGTACTTC CASSYSVRSSYEQYF
TRBJ1-1 many NA TRBV11-3 TGTGCCAGCAGCCTTGACACGTACACTGAAGCTTTCTTT CASSLDTYTEAFF
TRBJ2-5 NA NA TRBV6-2/TRBV6-3 TGTGCCAGCAGCCTACGCACACGATTCCAAGAGACCCAGTACTTC CASSLRTRFQETQYF
TRBJ2-7 NA TRBD2 TRBV4-1 TGCGCCAGCAGCCGAAGCGGGAGTCGAATGGACGAGCAGTACTTC CASSRSGSRMDEQYF
TRBJ2-1 NA TRBD1 TRBV3-1/TRBV3-2 TGTGCCAGCAGCCAGATAACGGGACAGGAGTTCTTC CASSQITGQEFF
TRBJ2-3 NA TRBD1 TRBV5-1 TGCGCCAGCAGCTCCTCCCCGGGACAGGGAGGGTTCTCTCCAGATACGCAGTATTTT CASSSSPGQGGFSPDTQYF
TRBJ1-2 NA TRBD1 TRBV2 TGTGCCAGCAGTGAAGCGGGGACAGGGGTAGGCTATGGCTACACCTTC CASSEAGTGVGYGYTF
TRBJ1-1 NA TRBD1 TRBV20-1 TGCAGTGCTAGTCGTGCAGGGGGCACTGAAGCTTTCTTT CSASRAGGTEAFF
TRBJ2-3 NA NA TRBV7-9 TGTGCCAGCAGCTTAGTGGTTCTCCTAGGCACAGATACGCAGTATTTT CASSLVVLLGTDTQYF
TRBJ2-1 NA TRBD2 TRBV24-1 TGTGCCACCAGTGATTCGCCGGGGGGGGAGCAGTTCTTC CATSDSPGGEQFF
TRBJ2-5 NA TRBD1 TRBV19 TGTGCCAGTGCCGGGACAGGACAAGAGACCCAGTACTTC CASAGTGQETQYF
TRBJ1-2 NA NA TRBV7-9 TGTGCCAGCAACAACTCGGGGGGGCGAGGCTACACCTTC CASNNSGGRGYTF
TRBJ2-2 NA TRBD1 TRBV27 TGTGCCAGCAGTTTCCTGGGACAGGGGAACACCGGGGAGCTGTTTTTT CASSFLGQGNTGELFF
TRBJ2-1 NA NA TRBV11-1 TGTGCCAGCAGCCGTCGGTATGAGCAGTTCTTC CASSRRYEQFF
TRBJ2-7 NA TRBD2 TRBV10-3 TGTGCCATCAGTCCGGGACTAGGGCAGCAGTATGAGTCCGAGCAGTACTTC CAISPGLGQQYESEQYF
TRBJ2-4 once NA TRBV20-1 TGCAGTGCTAGTGGGACTGGCCCCTCGTTCGCCAAAAACATTCAGTACTTC CSASGTGPSFAKNIQYF
TRBJ2-5 NA NA TRBV13 TGTGCCAGCAGATTAGGAGGGGTACAAGAGACCCAGTACTTC CASRLGGVQETQYF
TRBJ2-1 NA TRBD2 TRBV5-1 TGCGCCAGCAGCTTTTTAACTAGCGGAAACAATGAGCAGTTCTTC CASSFLTSGNNEQFF
TRBJ2-1 NA TRBD2 TRBV2 TGTGCCAGCAGGGCGGGACTAGCGGGACTCAATGAGCAGTTCTTC CASRAGLAGLNEQFF
TRBJ2-1 NA TRBD2 TRBV7-9 TGTGCCAGCAGCTTAGCAGGGGCGGGAGTGGTCTACAATGAGCAGTTCTTC CASSLAGAGVVYNEQFF
TRBJ2-1 NA TRBD1 TRBV28 TGTGCCAGCAGTTTACAGGGGGACCCCTACAATGAGCAGTTCTTC CASSLQGDPYNEQFF
TRBJ1-4 NA NA TRBV4-3 TGCGCCAGCAGCCAAGGGCTCAGGACTAATGAAAAACTGTTTTTT CASSQGLRTNEKLFF
TRBJ2-1 NA TRBD2 TRBV29-1 TGCAGCGTTGGGACTAGCGGGAGTGTCGGCTACAATGAGCAGTTCTTC CSVGTSGSVGYNEQFF
TRBJ2-7 NA NA TRBV6-5 TGTGCCAGCAGTTCCCTAGCCTGGGACACCTACGAGCAGTACTTC CASSSLAWDTYEQYF
TRBJ2-1 NA NA TRBV13 TGTGCCAGCAGCGAAGGGGGGGGACCCTCCTACAATGAGCAGTTCTTC CASSEGGGPSYNEQFF
TRBJ2-2 NA NA TRBV21-1 TGTGCCAGCAGCCCGGGACTAGCGGGAGGGCCTCGAGGGACCGGGGAGCTGTTTTTT CASSPGLAGGPRGTGELFF
TRBJ1-2 once TRBD1 TRBV7-2 TGTGCCAGCAGCTCAGGGACAGGGTTTAACTATGGCTACACCTTC CASSSGTGFNYGYTF
TRBJ1-2 NA NA TRBV11-2 TGTGCCAGCAGCTTAGGAGCAAACTATGGCTACACCTTC CASSLGANYGYTF
TRBJ1-1 NA NA TRBV11-2 TGTGCCAGCAGCGTTTTGGGACACCTCACTGAAGCTTTCTTT CASSVLGHLTEAFF
TRBJ2-7 NA NA TRBV4-1 TGCGCCAGCAGCCAAGATTCGGGAGAATCCTACGAGCAGTACTTC CASSQDSGESYEQYF
TRBJ1-2 NA TRBD1 TRBV3-1/TRBV3-2 TGTGCCAGCAGCCTTGGACAGGGGGCTAAGAATGGCTACACCTTC CASSLGQGAKNGYTF
TRBJ2-2 few TRBD1 TRBV6-1 TGTGCCAGCAGTGAGCAGACAGGGGCCGGGGAGCTGTTTTTT CASSEQTGAGELFF
TRBJ2-2 NA NA TRBV24-1 TGTGCCACCAGTGATTACAGGGAGGGCGGGGAGCTGTTTTTT CATSDYREGGELFF
TRBJ2-1 once NA TRBV6-6 TGTGCCAGCAGTGGATCGGGGCAGCCGAGCTCCTACAATGAGCAGTTCTTC CASSGSGQPSSYNEQFF
TRBJ1-1 NA NA TRBV27 TGTGCCAGCAGTTTATCCCCACAGGGTGACACTGAAGCTTTCTTT CASSLSPQGDTEAFF
TRBJ2-3 NA NA TRBV19 TGTGCCAGTAGTATTCCCGGGGCGGAGGGTGATACGCAGTATTTT CASSIPGAEGDTQYF
TRBJ1-2 NA NA TRBV19 NA CASTSAGGIGGYTF
TRBJ2-7 NA NA TRBV19 TGTGCCAGTAGTATTAGTGCCGAGACCTACGAGCAGTACTTC CASSISAETYEQYF
TRBJ1-5 NA NA TRBV19 TGTGCCAGTAGTAGGGGGGGTAGCAATCAGCCCCAGCATTTT CASSRGGSNQPQHF
TRBJ2-3 NA TRBD2 TRBV12-5 TGTGCTAGTGGTACTACTAGCGGGAGCACAGATACGCAGTATTTT CASGTTSGSTDTQYF
TRBJ2-2 NA TRBD1 TRBV6-6 TGTGCCAGCAGCCTTGGGACAGGGCAGAACACCGGGGAGCTGTTTTTT CASSLGTGQNTGELFF
TRBJ1-1 NA NA TRBV6-1 TGTGCCAGCAGTGAAGTTTGGCAGGGCGCTTTCTTT CASSEVWQGAFF
TRBJ1-1 NA TRBD1 TRBV12-3/TRBV12-4 TGTGCCAGCAGAAGCACAGGGGCCACTGAAGCTTTCTTT CASRSTGATEAFF
TRBJ2-2 NA TRBD2 TRBV5-4 TGTGCCAGCAGCGGGAGGACTAGCGGGAGGACCGGGGAGCTGTTTTTT CASSGRTSGRTGELFF
TRBJ2-3 NA NA TRBV19 TGTGCCAGTAGTATAGCGACGGGGAGCAGCACAGATACGCAGTATTTT CASSIATGSSTDTQYF
TRBJ2-2 NA NA TRBV27 TGTGCCAGCAGTTTAATTAGTTGGGGTCTGAGCGGGAACACCGGGGAGCTGTTTTTT CASSLISWGLSGNTGELFF
TRBJ1-2 NA NA TRBV19 TGTGCCAGAGGCAGGACACAGGGAGACTATGGCTACACCTTC CARGRTQGDYGYTF
TRBJ2-5 NA TRBD2 TRBV10-3 TGTGCCATCAGTGGCCCTGGAGCGGGAGGAGGGGGAGAGACCCAGTACTTC CAISGPGAGGGGETQYF
TRBJ2-1 NA TRBD2 TRBV9 TGTGCCAGCAGCGTAGACCCCGGAGGGCCTTTAGCGGGTGAGCAGTTCTTC CASSVDPGGPLAGEQFF